This TCR beta chain is drawn from a study of OX40 agonist ivuxolimab in advanced cancers. With respect to the entire study: Ivuxolimab, which targeted the costimulatory receptor OX40 (CD134), was an agonistic, fully human IgG2 monoclonal antibody. The paper reports the monotherapy dose-escalation portion (N of about 47 patients) of the phase I ivuxolimab trial. The purpose of peripheral TCRbeta sequencing was to test whether ivuxolimab changed TCR sequence diversity and led to clonal T-cell expansion. Partial responses occurred in three dose-escalation patients, of whom one had hepatocellular carcinoma and two had cutaneous melanoma. Of the roughly 52 patients in dose escalation, some 20 had hepatocellular carcinoma, some 15 had melanoma, 9 had renal cell carcinoma and 9 had head and neck cancer. Prior anti-PD-1, anti-PD-L1 or anti-CTLA-4 therapy was permitted, and about 40% of dose-escalation patients had received checkpoint inhibitors. A male proportion of around 81% and a mean age of approximately 55 years, ranging from roughly 23 to 79, were recorded for the dose-escalation cohort. Intravenous ivuxolimab was administered to patients every 2 weeks at six dose levels: 0.01, 0.1, 0.3, 1.5, 3 and 10 mg/kg.

What the authors observed across the whole study: After ivuxolimab, more expanded clones were found on average in CD8+ T cells than in CD4+ T cells. At doses of 0.1 to 3.0 mg/kg, clonal expansion of both CD4+ and CD8+ blood T cells was observed from baseline to week 6. Partial responders in the 0.1-3.0 mg/kg groups had among the lowest normalized peripheral clonal expansion, especially among CD8+ T cells. Which antigens the clonally expanded peripheral T cells were specific for was not determined. Low levels of normalized T-cell clonal expansion were also seen in some patients who did not respond.

To sequence the TCRbeta CDR3 region, genomic DNA was isolated from the sorted cells. The immunoSEQ Assay was used for sequencing of TCRbeta CDR3 regions. In its TCRdb copy, this immuneACCESS table keeps in-frame sequences only and misses some clones. Where compared with another copy, unresolved V genes explain less than half of these, and the others have no known cause. This sample gives 7,000 to 8,500 clones in total; over 75% of them show up just once. The biggest ten clones account for around 67% of the sample. With respect to this clone: Its antigen has not been determined. No clone much larger than this one lies a single base away; base qualities are absent.

The CDR3 measures 11 amino acids from cysteine to phenylalanine. The kept DNA is CDR3 alone, 33 bases in frame from the first base. The trial excluded patients who had a history of autoimmune disease or were on systemic immunosuppression. Peripheral blood for TCR sequencing was collected from all dose cohorts at baseline, on cycle 4 day 1, and on cycle 7 day 1. Samples were obtained from an open-label, multicenter, first-in-human phase I dose-escalation trial of ivuxolimab. Adults with locally advanced or metastatic melanoma, renal cell carcinoma, hepatocellular carcinoma or head and neck squamous cell carcinoma were enrolled in the trial. Before TCR sequencing, CD4+ and CD8+ T cells were separately sorted from peripheral blood.

Sequenced here: CD4+ or CD8+ T cells sorted from blood, sampled in a trial of the OX40 agonist ivuxolimab. The receptor's source is an adult with an advanced solid tumor such as melanoma, head and neck, liver or kidney cancer. The chain couples TRBV21-1 to TRBJ1-1; the D call of TRBD1 is as the table states it, not checked on the DNA. TRBV21-1 is described as a pseudogene. In nucleotide form, the sequence is TGTGCCAGAAGGGGGTGGACTGAAGCTTTCTTT. Its coded protein is CARRGWTEAFF.